In this sample, the clone carrying this TCR beta chain turned up a few times. Trimming removed 6 bases from V and 6 bases from J, with 14 bases in between. CDR3 length: 12 residues. Germline V gene sequence: CDR1 DFQATT, CDR2 SNEGSKA (reference sequence). This sample is drawn from a study of T-cell reconstitution after alpha-beta-depleted transplantation in children. Unique molecular identifiers featured in how the TCRbeta library was prepared. TCRdb redid the calling of the PCR reads with MiXCR, one entry per CDR3 protein. The table includes 200,000 to 250,000 distinct CDR3 sequences, about 6.6% detected once.

The sequence was collected from a boy between 2 and 15 years old with acute lymphoblastic leukemia, due to receive a stem cell transplant. The source was PBMCs, collected before TCRalphabeta/CD19-depleted stem cell transplant. V gene TRBV20-1 combines with J gene TRBJ2-5; D might be TRBD2 (5 bases). CDR3 bases: TGCAGTGCACCGGAGCCGGGGAAGACCCAGTACTTC. Protein product: CSAPEPGKTQYF.